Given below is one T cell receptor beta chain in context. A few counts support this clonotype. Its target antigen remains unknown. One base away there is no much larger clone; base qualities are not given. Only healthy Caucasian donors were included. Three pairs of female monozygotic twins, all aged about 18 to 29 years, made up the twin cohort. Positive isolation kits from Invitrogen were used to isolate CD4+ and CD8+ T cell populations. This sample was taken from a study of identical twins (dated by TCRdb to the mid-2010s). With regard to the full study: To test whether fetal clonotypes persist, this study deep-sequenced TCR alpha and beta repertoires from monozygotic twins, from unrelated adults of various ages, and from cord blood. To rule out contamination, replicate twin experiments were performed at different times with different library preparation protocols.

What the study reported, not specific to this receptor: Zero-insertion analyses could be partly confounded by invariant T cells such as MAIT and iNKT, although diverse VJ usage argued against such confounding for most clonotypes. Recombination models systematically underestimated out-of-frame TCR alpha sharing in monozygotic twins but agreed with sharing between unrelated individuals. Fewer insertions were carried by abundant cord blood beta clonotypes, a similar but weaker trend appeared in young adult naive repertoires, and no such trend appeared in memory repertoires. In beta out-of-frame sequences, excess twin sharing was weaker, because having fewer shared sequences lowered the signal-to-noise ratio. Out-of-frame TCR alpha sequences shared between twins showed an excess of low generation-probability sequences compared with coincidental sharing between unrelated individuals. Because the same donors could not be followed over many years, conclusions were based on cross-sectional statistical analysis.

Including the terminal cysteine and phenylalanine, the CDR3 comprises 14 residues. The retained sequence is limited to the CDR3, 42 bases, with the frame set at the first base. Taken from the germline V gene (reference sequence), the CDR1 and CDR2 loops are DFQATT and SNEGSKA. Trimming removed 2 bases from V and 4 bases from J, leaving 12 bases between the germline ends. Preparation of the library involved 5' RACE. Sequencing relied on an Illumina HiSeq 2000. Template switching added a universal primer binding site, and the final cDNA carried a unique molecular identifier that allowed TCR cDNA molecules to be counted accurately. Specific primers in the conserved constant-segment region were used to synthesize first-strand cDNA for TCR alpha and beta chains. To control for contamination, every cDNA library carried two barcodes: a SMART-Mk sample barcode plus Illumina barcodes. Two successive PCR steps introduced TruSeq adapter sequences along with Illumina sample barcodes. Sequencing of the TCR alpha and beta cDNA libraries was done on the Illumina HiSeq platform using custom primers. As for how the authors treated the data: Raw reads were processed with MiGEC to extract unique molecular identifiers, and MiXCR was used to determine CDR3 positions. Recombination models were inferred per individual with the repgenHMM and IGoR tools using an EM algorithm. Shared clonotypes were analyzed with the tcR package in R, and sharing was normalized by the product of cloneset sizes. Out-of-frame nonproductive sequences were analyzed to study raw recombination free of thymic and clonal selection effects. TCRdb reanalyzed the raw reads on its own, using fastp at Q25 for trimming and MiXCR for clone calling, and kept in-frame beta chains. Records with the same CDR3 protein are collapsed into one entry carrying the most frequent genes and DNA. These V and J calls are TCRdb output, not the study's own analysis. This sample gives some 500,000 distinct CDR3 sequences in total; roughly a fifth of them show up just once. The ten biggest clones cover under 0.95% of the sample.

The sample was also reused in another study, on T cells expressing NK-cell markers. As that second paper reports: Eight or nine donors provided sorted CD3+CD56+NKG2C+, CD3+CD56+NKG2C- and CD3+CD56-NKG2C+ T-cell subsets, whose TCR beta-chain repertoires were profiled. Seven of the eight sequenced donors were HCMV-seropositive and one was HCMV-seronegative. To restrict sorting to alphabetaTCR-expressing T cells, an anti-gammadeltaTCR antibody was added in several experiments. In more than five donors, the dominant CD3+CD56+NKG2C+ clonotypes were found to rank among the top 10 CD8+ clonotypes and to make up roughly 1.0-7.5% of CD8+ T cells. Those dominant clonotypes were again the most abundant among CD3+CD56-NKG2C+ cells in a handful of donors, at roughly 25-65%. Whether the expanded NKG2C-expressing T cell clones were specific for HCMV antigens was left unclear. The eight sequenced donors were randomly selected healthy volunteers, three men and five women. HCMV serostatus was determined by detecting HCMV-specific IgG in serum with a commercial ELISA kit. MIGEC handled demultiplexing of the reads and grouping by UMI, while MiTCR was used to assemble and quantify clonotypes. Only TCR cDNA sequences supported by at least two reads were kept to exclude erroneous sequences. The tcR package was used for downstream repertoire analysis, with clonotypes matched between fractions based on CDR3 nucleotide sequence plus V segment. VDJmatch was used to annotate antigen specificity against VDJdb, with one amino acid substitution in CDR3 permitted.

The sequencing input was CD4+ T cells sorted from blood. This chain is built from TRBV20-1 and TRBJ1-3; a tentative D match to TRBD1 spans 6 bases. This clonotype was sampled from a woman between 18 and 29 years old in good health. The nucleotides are TGCAGTGCTAGACAGGGGACTTCGGGAAACACCATATATTTT. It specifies CSARQGTSGNTIYF.